This entry concerns a single T cell receptor (beta chain). The antigen is not known. The data originate from a study of T cell responses to AZD1222 COVID-19 vaccine. General observations from the study: White British people made up most donors, females outnumbered males, and clonal diversity was possibly underestimated.

With V trimmed by 0 bases and J by 7 bases, 11 bases remained unmatched. CDR1 is LNHNV, CDR2 YYDKDF, per germline (reference sequence). The CDR3 sequence is 17 residues long. Here immunoSEQ multiplex PCR was the method, and the copy in TCRdb shows in-frame clones only, minus some. The data contain 85,000 to 100,000 clones, approximately 90% of them singletons. The chain recombines TRBV15 with TRBJ1-5; 8 nucleotides line up with TRBD1. The clonotype comes from an adult who received the AZD1222 COVID-19 vaccine. The sequenced sample was peripheral blood, obtained 28 days after the second AZD1222 dose. The CDR3 reads CATSRDGRTGTPQPQHF. The DNA for the CDR3 is TGTGCCACCAGCAGAGACGGACGGACAGGGACCCCCCAGCCCCAGCATTTT.